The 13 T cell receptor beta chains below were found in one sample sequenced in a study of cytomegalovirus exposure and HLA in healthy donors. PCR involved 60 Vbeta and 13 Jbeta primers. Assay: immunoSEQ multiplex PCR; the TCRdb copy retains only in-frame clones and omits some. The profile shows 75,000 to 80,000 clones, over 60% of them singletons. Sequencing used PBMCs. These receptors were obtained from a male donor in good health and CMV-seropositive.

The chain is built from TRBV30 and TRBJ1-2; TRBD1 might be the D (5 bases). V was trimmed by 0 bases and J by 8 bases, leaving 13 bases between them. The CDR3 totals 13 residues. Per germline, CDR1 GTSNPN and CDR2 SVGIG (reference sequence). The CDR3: CAWSVRGTNGYTF. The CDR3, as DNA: TGTGCCTGGAGTGTACGTGGGACTAACGGCTACACCTTC.

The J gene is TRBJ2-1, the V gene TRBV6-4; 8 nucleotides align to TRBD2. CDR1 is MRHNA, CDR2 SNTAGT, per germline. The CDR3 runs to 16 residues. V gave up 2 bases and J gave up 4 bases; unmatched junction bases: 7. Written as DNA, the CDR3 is TGTGCCAGCAGTGACCCCCAGCGGGGGCCTTACAATGAGCAGTTCTTC. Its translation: CASSDPQRGPYNEQFF.

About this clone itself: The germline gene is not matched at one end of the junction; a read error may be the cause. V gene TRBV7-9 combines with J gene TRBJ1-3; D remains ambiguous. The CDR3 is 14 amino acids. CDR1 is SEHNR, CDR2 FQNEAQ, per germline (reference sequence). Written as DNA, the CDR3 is TGTTCCAGCAGCTTGACCGGCGGGGGAAACACCATATATTTT. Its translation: CSSSLTGGGNTIYF.

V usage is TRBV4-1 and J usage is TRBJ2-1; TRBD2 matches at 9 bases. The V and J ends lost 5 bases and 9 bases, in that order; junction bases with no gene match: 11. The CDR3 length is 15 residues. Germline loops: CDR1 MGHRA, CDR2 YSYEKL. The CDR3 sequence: CASSEGLASSIEQFF. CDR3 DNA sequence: TGCGCCAGCAGCGAAGGACTAGCGAGCTCTATTGAGCAGTTCTTC.

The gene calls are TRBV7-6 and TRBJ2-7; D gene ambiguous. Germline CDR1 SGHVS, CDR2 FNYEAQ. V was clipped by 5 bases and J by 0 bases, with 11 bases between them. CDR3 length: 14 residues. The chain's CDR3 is CASSPIGLSYEQYF. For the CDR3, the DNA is TGTGCCAGCAGCCCTATTGGGCTCTCCTACGAGCAGTACTTC.

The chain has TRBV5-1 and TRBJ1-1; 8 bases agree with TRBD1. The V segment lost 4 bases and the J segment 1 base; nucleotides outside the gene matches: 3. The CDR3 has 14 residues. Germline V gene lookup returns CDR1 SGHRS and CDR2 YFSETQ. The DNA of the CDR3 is TGCGCCAGCAGCGGACAGGGAGCGAACACTGAAGCTTTCTTT. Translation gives CASSGQGANTEAFF. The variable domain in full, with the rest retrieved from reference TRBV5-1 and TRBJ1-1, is KAGVTQTPRYLIKTRGQQVTLSCSPISGHRSVSWYQQTPGQGLQFLFEYFSETQRNKGNFPGRFSGRQFSNSRSEMNVSTLELGDSALYLCASSGQGANTEAFFGQGTRLTVV.

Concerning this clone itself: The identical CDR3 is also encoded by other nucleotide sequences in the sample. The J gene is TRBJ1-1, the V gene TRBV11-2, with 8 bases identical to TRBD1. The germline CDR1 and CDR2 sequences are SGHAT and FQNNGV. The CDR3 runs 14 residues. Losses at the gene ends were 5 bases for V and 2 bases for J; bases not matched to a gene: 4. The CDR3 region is CASSLGQGNTEAFF. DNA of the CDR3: TGTGCCAGCAGCCTCGGACAGGGTAACACTGAAGCTTTCTTT.

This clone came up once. The CDR3 is CASSLTGAYQPQHF. CDR3 coding DNA: TGTGCCAGCAGTTTAACAGGGGCATATCAGCCCCAGCATTTT. The chain has TRBV27 and TRBJ1-5, with 7 bases lining up with TRBD1. The J segment lost 5 bases and the V segment lost 2 bases, leaving 3 bases of the junction unmatched. This CDR3 is built from 14 residues. Per the germline V gene, CDR1 is MNHEY and CDR2 is SMNVEV (reference sequence).

The CDR3 nucleotides read TGTGCCAGCAGCTCCCGGGGGGGTGGTAATTCACCCCTCCACTTT. Protein: CASSSRGGGNSPLHF. The chain links TRBV7-2 to TRBJ1-6, with a possible D match to TRBD1 (5 bases). V lost 4 bases and J 6 bases, leaving 13 bases between the germline ends. This CDR3 contains 15 residues. The germline V gene has CDR1 SGHTA and CDR2 FQGNSA.

CDR3 protein: CASRRTGGYEQYF. The CDR3 region has the DNA TGTGCCAGCAGAAGGACAGGGGGCTACGAGCAGTACTTC. The J gene is TRBJ2-7, the V gene TRBV2, with 10 bases that match TRBD1. The ends lost 6 bases at V and 3 bases at J; junction bases unmatched: 2. The CDR3 spans 13 residues. Germline V gene lookup returns CDR1 SNHLY and CDR2 FYNNEI.

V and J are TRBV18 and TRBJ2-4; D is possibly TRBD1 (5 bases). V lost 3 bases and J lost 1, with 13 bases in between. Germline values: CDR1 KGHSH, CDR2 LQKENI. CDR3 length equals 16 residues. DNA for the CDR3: TGTGCCAGCTCACCGCCAGGGATGGGGGCCAAAAACATTCAGTACTTC. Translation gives CASSPPGMGAKNIQYF. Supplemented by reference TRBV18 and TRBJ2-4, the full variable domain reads NAGVMQNPRHLVRRRGQEARLRCSPMKGHSHVYWYRQLPEEGLKFMVYLQKENIIDESGMPKERFSAEFPKEGPSILRIQQVVRGDSAAYFCASSPPGMGAKNIQYFGAGTRLSVL.

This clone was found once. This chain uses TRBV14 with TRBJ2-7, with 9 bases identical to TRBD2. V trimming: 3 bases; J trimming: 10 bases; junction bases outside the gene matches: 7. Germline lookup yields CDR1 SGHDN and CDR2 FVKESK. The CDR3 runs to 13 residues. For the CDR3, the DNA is TGTGCCAGCAGCCACAGAGCGGGGGGACACCAGTACTTC. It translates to CASSHRAGGHQYF.

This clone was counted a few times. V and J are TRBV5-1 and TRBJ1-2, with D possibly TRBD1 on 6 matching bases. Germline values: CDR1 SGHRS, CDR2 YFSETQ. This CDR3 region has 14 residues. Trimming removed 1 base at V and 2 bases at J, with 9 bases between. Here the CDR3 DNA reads TGCGCCAGCAGCTTGACAGGGAAAAACTATGGCTACACCTTC. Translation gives CASSLTGKNYGYTF.